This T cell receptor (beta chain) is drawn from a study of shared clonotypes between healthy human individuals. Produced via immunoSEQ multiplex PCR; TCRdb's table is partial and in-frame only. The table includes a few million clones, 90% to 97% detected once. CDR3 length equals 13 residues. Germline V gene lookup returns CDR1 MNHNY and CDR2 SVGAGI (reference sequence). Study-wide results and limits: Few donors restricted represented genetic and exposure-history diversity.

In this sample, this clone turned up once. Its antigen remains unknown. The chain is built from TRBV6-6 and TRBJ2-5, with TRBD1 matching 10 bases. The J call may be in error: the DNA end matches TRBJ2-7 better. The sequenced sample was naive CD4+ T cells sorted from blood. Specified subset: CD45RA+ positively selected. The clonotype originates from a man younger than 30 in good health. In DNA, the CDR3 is TGTGCCAGCGCAGGACAGGGGGGATACGAGCAGTACTTC. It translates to CASAGQGGYEQYF.